Listed below are T cell receptor beta chains from one sample, sequenced in a study of blood T cells in healthy people across ages. TCRdb itself ran the 5' RACE reads through MiXCR, one entry per CDR3 protein. The sample consists of 1.5 million to 1.9 million distinct CDR3 sequences, approximately 43% of them appearing once. The sequenced material came from blood. Receptors originate from a woman between 18 and 30 years old in good health. The CDR3 runs from the conserved cysteine through the conserved F or W. D genes are given only for firm matches. Some rows have no size entry. The others give once, few or many, or a class for an expanded clone.

size	V	D	J	CDR3	DNA
NA	TRBV29-1	NA	TRBJ2-7	CSAASDGHSYEQYF	TGCAGCGCCGCCTCCGACGGACACTCCTACGAGCAGTACTTC
few	TRBV14	NA	TRBJ2-7	CASSPSLPDRTYEQYF	TGTGCCAGCAGCCCCTCGTTGCCCGACAGGACCTACGAGCAGTACTTC
NA	TRBV27	TRBD1	TRBJ2-1	CASSPTGTGDEQFF	TGTGCCAGCAGTCCTACCGGGACAGGGGATGAGCAGTTCTTC
NA	TRBV20-1	NA	TRBJ1-2	CSARSLRRGTLGYGYTF	TGCAGTGCTAGATCCCTTCGGCGCGGGACACTAGGCTATGGCTACACCTTC
NA	TRBV27	TRBD2	TRBJ2-5	CASANPTSGRLEQYF	TGTGCCAGCGCAAATCCTACTAGCGGGAGACTTGAGCAGTACTTC
NA	TRBV15	NA	TRBJ1-1	CATSRDGEPGTEAFF	TGTGCCACCAGCAGAGATGGGGAGCCGGGCACTGAAGCTTTCTTT
few	TRBV11-2	NA	TRBJ1-1	CASSFGIAEAFF	TGTGCCAGCAGCTTTGGGATTGCTGAAGCTTTCTTT
few	TRBV6-5	NA	TRBJ2-7	CASSSLKVSYEQYF	TGTGCCAGCAGTTCACTAAAGGTATCCTACGAGCAGTACTTC
NA	TRBV29-1	NA	TRBJ2-3	CSVDGRMATDTQYF	TGCAGCGTTGACGGAAGGATGGCCACAGATACGCAGTATTTT
NA	TRBV28	TRBD1	TRBJ2-7	CASSHGTGLLEQYF	TGTGCCAGCAGCCATGGGACAGGACTCCTCGAGCAGTACTTC
NA	TRBV11-2	NA	TRBJ1-1	CASRRPGTNTEAFF	TGTGCCAGCCGCCGCCCAGGGACGAACACTGAAGCTTTCTTT
NA	TRBV21-1	NA	TRBJ2-7	CASSYRDRDYYEQYF	TGTGCCAGCAGCTACCGGGACAGAGATTACTACGAGCAGTACTTC
NA	TRBV29-1	NA	TRBJ2-7	CSAFNPNEQYF	TGCAGCGCATTCAACCCTAACGAGCAGTACTTC
NA	TRBV29-1	TRBD2	TRBJ2-1	CSVGGRPTYNEQFF	TGCAGCGTCGGCGGGAGACCCACCTACAATGAGCAGTTCTTC
few	TRBV27	TRBD1	TRBJ1-2	CASSYAGGAANYGYTF	TGTGCCAGCAGTTACGCAGGGGGCGCAGCTAACTATGGCTACACCTTC
NA	TRBV7-2	NA	TRBJ2-1	CASSFFSSEQFF	TGTGCCAGCAGCTTCTTTTCTAGTGAGCAGTTCTTC
NA	TRBV7-3	TRBD2	TRBJ2-3	CASRKSGTVTDTQYF	TGTGCCAGCAGAAAAAGCGGGACGGTCACAGATACGCAGTATTTT
NA	TRBV6-2/TRBV6-3	NA	TRBJ2-3	CASSYRAPDTQYF	TGTGCCAGCAGTTATCGGGCCCCGGATACGCAGTATTTT
NA	TRBV12-3/TRBV12-4	TRBD1	TRBJ2-1	CASSSPRDRATNEQFF	TGTGCCAGCAGTTCCCCCCGGGACAGGGCGACCAATGAGCAGTTCTTC
NA	TRBV11-2	TRBD2	TRBJ2-5	CASSLSTSGGPPQYF	TGTGCCAGCAGCTTATCGACTAGCGGGGGCCCCCCCCAGTACTTC
NA	TRBV5-6	NA	TRBJ2-5	CASSLKPQETQYF	TGTGCCAGCAGCTTAAAACCTCAAGAGACCCAGTACTTC
once	TRBV21-1	NA	TRBJ2-5	CASSNKILDTSQETQYF	TGTGCCAGCAGCAATAAAATTTTGGACACTTCCCAAGAGACCCAGTACTTC
NA	TRBV7-2	NA	TRBJ1-4	CASSLELAPATNEKLFF	TGTGCCAGCAGCTTAGAGTTGGCCCCAGCAACTAATGAAAAACTGTTTTTT
few	TRBV29-1	NA	TRBJ2-7	CSVEEGTVDEQYF	TGCAGCGTTGAGGAGGGGACGGTCGACGAGCAGTACTTC
few	TRBV12-3/TRBV12-4	TRBD1	TRBJ2-3	CASSFPGTGGTDTQYF	TGTGCCAGCAGTTTCCCGGGGACAGGTGGGACAGATACGCAGTATTTT
NA	TRBV4-3	TRBD1	TRBJ2-7	CASSRALGTASYEQYF	TGCGCCAGCAGCCGGGCCTTAGGGACAGCTTCCTACGAGCAGTACTTC
few	TRBV7-2	NA	TRBJ1-1	CASSLLQWNTEAFF	TGTGCCAGCAGCTTATTGCAGTGGAACACTGAAGCTTTCTTT
NA	TRBV6-5	TRBD1	TRBJ1-3	CASSYVTGGSGNTIYF	TGTGCCAGCAGTTACGTGACAGGGGGCTCTGGAAACACCATATATTTT
NA	TRBV4-1	NA	TRBJ2-5	CASSQVNSQETQYF	TGCGCCAGCAGCCAAGTTAACAGCCAAGAGACCCAGTACTTC
NA	TRBV7-2	NA	TRBJ1-1	CACSLRMGLGNTEAFF	TGTGCCTGCAGCCTCCGGATGGGGCTAGGGAACACTGAAGCTTTCTTT
few	TRBV24-1	TRBD2	TRBJ2-7	CATSDSTTSGNTYEQYF	TGTGCCACCAGTGATTCCACGACTAGCGGAAACACCTACGAGCAGTACTTC
NA	TRBV12-3/TRBV12-4	NA	TRBJ1-2	CASSPRGVRPDYGYTF	TGTGCCAGCAGTCCAAGAGGCGTCAGGCCTGACTATGGCTACACCTTC
NA	TRBV12-3/TRBV12-4	NA	TRBJ1-6	CASSPGTERYNSPLHF	TGTGCCAGCAGTCCGGGGACCGAGAGATATAATTCACCCCTCCACTTT
many	TRBV27	NA	TRBJ2-5	CASRLGGLGVNEQYF	TGTGCCAGCCGCTTGGGGGGCCTAGGGGTCAATGAGCAGTACTTC
NA	TRBV4-3	NA	TRBJ1-2	CASSQVSTGGYTF	TGCGCCAGCAGCCAAGTATCTACAGGTGGCTACACCTTC
NA	TRBV2	NA	TRBJ2-3	CASGRDTYTDTQYF	TGTGCCAGCGGTCGGGACACCTACACAGATACGCAGTATTTT
few	TRBV6-5	NA	TRBJ1-1	CASSRLGVAEAFF	TGTGCCAGCAGCCGTCTGGGGGTTGCTGAAGCTTTCTTT
NA	TRBV20-1	NA	TRBJ1-5	CSAYREASQPQHF	TGCAGTGCTTACAGGGAGGCCAGTCAGCCCCAGCATTTT
NA	TRBV5-6	NA	TRBJ1-2	CASRQRHYGYTF	TGTGCCAGCAGACAGAGACACTATGGCTACACCTTC
NA	TRBV6-5	TRBD1	TRBJ1-5	CASSRGRGGRQPQHF	TGTGCCAGCAGTCGCGGACGAGGGGGCCGTCAGCCCCAGCATTTT
NA	TRBV25-1	NA	TRBJ1-2	CASSECPGSDGYTF	TGTGCCAGCAGTGAATGCCCAGGAAGCGATGGCTACACCTTC